The 14 T cell receptor beta chains below come from one sample, sequenced in a study of blood T cell repertoires in COVID-19. TCRdb's copy holds only in-frame clones and misses some; the assay was immunoSEQ multiplex PCR. The sample includes 90,000 to 150,000 clones, about 85% of them seen just once. Material: peripheral blood. The receptors come from a man at least 80 years old with acute or convalescent COVID-19.

The chain carries TRBV7-9 and TRBJ2-3; 9 bases agree with TRBD1. CDR1 SEHNR and CDR2 FQNEAQ come from the germline V gene (reference sequence). The CDR3 sequence is 18 residues long. The ends lost 7 bases at V and 0 bases at J; junction bases unmatched: 14. The CDR3 loop reads CASIPTGGRPTSTDTQYF. CDR3 sequence (DNA): TGTGCCAGCATCCCTACAGGGGGCCGACCGACTAGCACAGATACGCAGTATTTT.

The chain links TRBV10-3 to TRBJ2-3; 7 bases map to TRBD2. Unmatched junction bases numbered 21, after V lost 8 bases and J lost 4 bases. Germline CDR1 reads ENHRY; CDR2 reads SYGVKD. This CDR3 has 18 amino acids. DNA of the CDR3: TGTGCCATCGCCCCCAACCCGACTAGCCCGAGGTCGTCAGATACGCAGTATTTT. The encoded protein is CAIAPNPTSPRSSDTQYF.

The rearrangement joins TRBV6-6 to TRBJ1-3, with 9 bases that match TRBD1. Trimming cost V 5 bases and J 1 base; bases outside gene matches: 15. The CDR3 spans 19 residues. Per germline, CDR1 MNHNY and CDR2 SVGAGI (reference sequence). CDR3 coding DNA: TGTGCCAGCAGTCCAACCGTAAACAGGGGGCTATTATCTGGAAACACCATATATTTT. Protein: CASSPTVNRGLLSGNTIYF.

CDR3 sequence: CASSPPAGWGYNEQFF. As DNA, the CDR3 is TGTGCCAGTTCCCCCCCAGCGGGGTGGGGATACAATGAGCAGTTCTTC. The chain employs TRBV19 and TRBJ2-1; 7 bases align to TRBD2. Germline-derived CDR1 and CDR2 are LNHDA and SQIVND (reference sequence). V lost 8 bases and J lost 4; bases outside the gene matches: 14. This CDR3 spans 16 amino acids. The full variable domain, its missing parts supplied by reference TRBV19 and TRBJ2-1, is DGGITQSPKYLFRKEGQNVTLSCEQNLNHDAMYWYRQDPGQGLRLIYYSQIVNDFQKGDIAEGYSVSREKKESFPLTVTSAQKNPTAFYLCASSPPAGWGYNEQFFGPGTRLTVL.

The chain joins TRBV30 to TRBJ1-2, with 10 bases aligning to TRBD1. Germline values: CDR1 GTSNPN, CDR2 SVGIG (reference sequence). V lost 4 bases, J lost 4 bases, and 6 bases stayed unmatched. The CDR3 contains 14 residues. The CDR3 region is CAWTTGQGGYGYTF. The CDR3 DNA follows: TGTGCCTGGACCACCGGACAGGGGGGCTATGGCTACACCTTC. Variable domain in full (rest from reference TRBV30 and TRBJ1-2): SQTIHQWPATLVQPVGSPLSLECTVEGTSNPNLYWYRQAAGRGLQLLFYSVGIGQISSEVPQNLSASRPQDRQFILSSKKLLLSDSGFYLCAWTTGQGGYGYTFGSGTRLTVV.

The chain is built from TRBV28 and TRBJ1-2; D is possibly TRBD1 (5 bases). Trimming cost V 5 bases and J 4 bases, with 20 bases left between them. The CDR3 loop spans 16 amino acids. Germline V gene sequence: CDR1 MDHEN, CDR2 SYDVKM. This chain's CDR3 is CASSTDTLGRSYGYTF. CDR3 sequence (DNA): TGTGCCAGCAGTACGGACACCCTCGGCAGGAGCTATGGCTACACCTTC.

The chain carries TRBV25-1 and TRBJ1-6; D might be TRBD1 (6 bases). The CDR3 has 14 residues. Trimming pared 4 bases from V and 7 bases from J, leaving 11 bases between. Per germline, CDR1 MGHDK and CDR2 SYGVNS. This CDR3 reads CASSARGGNSPLHF. The CDR3 DNA reads as TGTGCCAGCAGTGCGAGGGGGGGCAATTCACCCCTCCACTTT.

V and J are TRBV2 and TRBJ2-3, with 10 bases identical to TRBD2. The germline CDR1 and CDR2 sequences are SNHLY and FYNNEI. Unmatched junction bases numbered 9, after V lost 2 bases and J lost 4 bases. This CDR3 spans 17 amino acids. CDR3 nucleotides: TGTGCCAGCAGTGAAAGGGCAGCGGGAGGGCTGCCAGATACGCAGTATTTT. It yields the protein CASSERAAGGLPDTQYF. Combining the CDR3 with reference TRBV2 and TRBJ2-3 gives the whole variable domain EPEVTQTPSHQVTQMGQEVILRCVPISNHLYFYWYRQILGQKVEFLVSFYNNEISEKSEIFDDQFSVERPDGSNFTLKIRSTKLEDSAMYFCASSERAAGGLPDTQYFGPGTRLTVL.

The rearrangement uses TRBV7-2 and TRBJ1-4; D not resolved. From germline, CDR1 is SGHTA and CDR2 FQGNSA. CDR3 size: 11 residues. V lost 2 bases, J lost 8 bases, and 3 bases lay in between. The CDR3 protein is CASSLREKLFF. CDR3 sequence (DNA): TGTGCCAGCAGCTTACGGGAAAAACTGTTTTTT. The full variable domain, its missing parts supplied by reference TRBV7-2 and TRBJ1-4, is GAGVSQSPSNKVTEKGKDVELRCDPISGHTALYWYRQSLGQGLEFLIYFQGNSAPDKSGLPSDRFSAERTGGSVSTLTIQRTQQEDSAVYLCASSLREKLFFGSGTQLSVL.

V is TRBV5-4 and J is TRBJ1-6; D is unresolved. This CDR3 has 16 amino acids. Trimming left V 4 bases short and J 7 bases short, with 18 bases between. Germline V gene sequence: CDR1 SGHNT, CDR2 YYREEE (reference sequence). The CDR3 sequence: CASSPKSRGVNSPLHF. In DNA, the CDR3 is TGTGCCAGCAGCCCCAAGAGTCGGGGAGTAAATTCACCCCTCCACTTT.

This clone was found a few times. The chain has TRBV11-2 and TRBJ2-1; 8 bases fit TRBD1. The germline CDR1 and CDR2 sequences are SGHAT and FQNNGV. Trimming took 3 bases from V and 9 from J; bases not matched to a gene: 19. The CDR3 sequence is 18 residues long. The CDR3 DNA is TGTGCCAGCAGCTTTGGGGATTACGGACAGGGAGGTTACGGTGAGCAGTTCTTC. It specifies CASSFGDYGQGGYGEQFF.

The chain joins TRBV9 to TRBJ2-5; D is possibly TRBD2 (6 bases). V was cut by 3 bases and J by 5 bases, with 17 bases left in between. Per the germline V gene, CDR1 is SGDLS and CDR2 is YYNGEE. The CDR3 has 15 amino acids. The CDR3 is CASSDRDSVGETQYF. In nucleotides, the CDR3 is TGTGCCAGCAGCGACCGGGACTCGGTGGGCGAGACCCAGTACTTC.

The chain has TRBV9 and TRBJ1-5; weak D call: TRBD1 (5 bases). The germline CDR1 and CDR2 sequences are SGDLS and YYNGEE. The CDR3 runs to 15 residues. The V gene lost 2 bases and the J gene lost 1 base, with 10 bases spanning the gap. CDR3: CASSVGGLSNQPQHF. The CDR3 DNA reads as TGTGCCAGCAGCGTCGGGGGTTTGAGCAATCAGCCCCAGCATTTT.

V usage is TRBV6-2 or TRBV6-3 and J usage is TRBJ2-3, with 8 bases that match TRBD2. J was trimmed by 3 bases and V by 4 bases; bases with no gene match: 12. CDR3 length equals 17 residues. Germline-derived CDR1 and CDR2 are MNHEY and SVGEGT. The CDR3 region is CASSSIYAGGRTDTQYF. The CDR3 DNA reads TGTGCCAGCAGTTCCATCTACGCGGGAGGTCGTACAGATACGCAGTATTTT.